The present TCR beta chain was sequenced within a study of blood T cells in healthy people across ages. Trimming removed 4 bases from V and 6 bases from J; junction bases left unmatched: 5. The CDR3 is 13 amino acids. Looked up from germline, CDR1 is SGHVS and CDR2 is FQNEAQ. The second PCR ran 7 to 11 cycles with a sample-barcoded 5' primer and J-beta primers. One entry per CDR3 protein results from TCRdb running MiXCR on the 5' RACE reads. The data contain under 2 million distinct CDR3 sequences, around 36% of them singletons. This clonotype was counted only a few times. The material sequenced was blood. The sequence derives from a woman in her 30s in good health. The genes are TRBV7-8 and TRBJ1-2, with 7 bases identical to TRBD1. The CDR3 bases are TGTGCCAGCAGCTACGGACAGGACCATGGCTACACCTTC. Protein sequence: CASSYGQDHGYTF.